A selection of T cell receptor beta chains follows, all from one sample in a study of blood T cell repertoires in COVID-19. The method was immunoSEQ multiplex PCR; TCRdb's version includes in-frame clones alone and lacks a portion of them. Among 300,000 to 450,000 clones listed, approximately 87% were seen once. Sequencing input: peripheral blood. These receptors came from a woman aged 55 to 70 with COVID-19, enrolled during active disease. CDR3s include the opening cysteine and the closing phenylalanine or tryptophan. The order of the fields is clone size, J gene, D gene, V gene, CDR3 DNA, CDR3 protein. A D gene is named only where the DNA matches it firmly. Some rows have no size entry. The others give once, few or many, or a class for an expanded clone.

clone size: few
J gene: TRBJ1-1
D gene: -
V gene: TRBV29-1
CDR3 DNA: TGCAGCGTTGAAGAGACAGCTGAAGCTTTCTTT
CDR3 protein: CSVEETAEAFF

clone size: few
J gene: TRBJ1-5
D gene: -
V gene: TRBV7-8
CDR3 DNA: TGTGCCAGCAGCCCCAGGGGTGATGGAAGCAATCAGCCCCAGCATTTT
CDR3 protein: CASSPRGDGSNQPQHF

clone size: -
J gene: TRBJ2-1
D gene: TRBD2
V gene: TRBV9
CDR3 DNA: TGTGCCAGCAGCCCTTGGGGGGGCTCCTACAATGAGCAGTTCTTC
CDR3 protein: CASSPWGGSYNEQFF

clone size: few
J gene: TRBJ1-1
D gene: TRBD1
V gene: TRBV4-2
CDR3 DNA: TGTGCCAGCAGCCAAGAACAGGGGGCGGTAGCCATGAACACTGAAGCTTTCTTT
CDR3 protein: CASSQEQGAVAMNTEAFF

clone size: few
J gene: TRBJ1-5
D gene: -
V gene: TRBV28
CDR3 DNA: TGTGCCAGCAGTTTACAGGGCCAGCCCCAGCATTTT
CDR3 protein: CASSLQGQPQHF

clone size: -
J gene: TRBJ1-4
D gene: -
V gene: TRBV6-6
CDR3 DNA: TGTGCCAGCAGACCGGGACACAAGTTGGAAAAACTGTTTTTT
CDR3 protein: CASRPGHKLEKLFF

clone size: -
J gene: TRBJ2-3
D gene: TRBD2
V gene: TRBV2
CDR3 DNA: TGTGCCAGCAGTGAGGTAGCGGGGGCAGATACGCAGTATTTT
CDR3 protein: CASSEVAGADTQYF

clone size: few
J gene: TRBJ1-6
D gene: TRBD1
V gene: TRBV6-1
CDR3 DNA: TGTGCCAGCAGTGAAAAGAGACAGGGAGGTTCACCCCTCCACTTT
CDR3 protein: CASSEKRQGGSPLHF

clone size: -
J gene: TRBJ1-3
D gene: -
V gene: TRBV5-4
CDR3 DNA: TGTGCCAGCAGCTTACCCGGGACTGGGAGAAACACCATATATTTT
CDR3 protein: CASSLPGTGRNTIYF

clone size: -
J gene: TRBJ2-3
D gene: TRBD2
V gene: TRBV6-2/TRBV6-3
CDR3 DNA: TGTGCCAGCAGTTCCCTAGCGGGAACCACAGATACGCAGTATTTT
CDR3 protein: CASSSLAGTTDTQYF

clone size: -
J gene: TRBJ2-7
D gene: -
V gene: TRBV4-1
CDR3 DNA: TGCGCCAGCAGCCAAGATATACGCACAGGGAATACGGGCGAGCAGTACTTC
CDR3 protein: CASSQDIRTGNTGEQYF

clone size: -
J gene: TRBJ2-5
D gene: -
V gene: TRBV2
CDR3 DNA: TGTGCCAGCAGACGGACACAAGAGACCCAGTACTTC
CDR3 protein: CASRRTQETQYF

clone size: -
J gene: TRBJ2-7
D gene: -
V gene: TRBV28
CDR3 DNA: TGTGCCAGCAGACCGGCCCCTCTAGTCTACGAGCAGTACTTC
CDR3 protein: CASRPAPLVYEQYF

clone size: -
J gene: TRBJ2-6
D gene: TRBD2
V gene: TRBV7-2
CDR3 DNA: TGTGCCAGCAGCCCCCGGACTAGCGGCTACTCTGGGGCCAACGTCCTGACTTTC
CDR3 protein: CASSPRTSGYSGANVLTF

clone size: -
J gene: TRBJ1-2
D gene: -
V gene: TRBV4-2
CDR3 DNA: TGTGCCAGCAGCCCCCGGGGGACGTCCTATGGCTACACCTTC
CDR3 protein: CASSPRGTSYGYTF

clone size: -
J gene: TRBJ1-5
D gene: -
V gene: TRBV28
CDR3 DNA: TGTGCCAGCAGTTTCGGGGGGCAGGTCGGTCAGCCCCAGCATTTT
CDR3 protein: CASSFGGQVGQPQHF

clone size: -
J gene: TRBJ1-1
D gene: -
V gene: TRBV30
CDR3 DNA: TGTGCCTGGAGCAGAGGAGAGGTGAACATGAACACTGAAGCTTTCTTT
CDR3 protein: CAWSRGEVNMNTEAFF

clone size: -
J gene: TRBJ2-7
D gene: -
V gene: TRBV29-1
CDR3 DNA: TGCAGCGTTGAACTAACAGGGTTCCAGCTCTTC
CDR3 protein: CSVELTGFQLF

clone size: -
J gene: TRBJ1-2
D gene: -
V gene: TRBV3-1/TRBV3-2
CDR3 DNA: TGTGCCAGCAGTTTCCTTGGGGGCGCAGAAGGCTACACCTTC
CDR3 protein: CASSFLGGAEGYTF

clone size: -
J gene: TRBJ1-5
D gene: -
V gene: TRBV4-1
CDR3 DNA: TGCGCCAGCAGCCAAGGTTCGTCGTGGGGCTATCAGCCCCAGCATTTT
CDR3 protein: CASSQGSSWGYQPQHF

clone size: -
J gene: TRBJ2-2
D gene: TRBD1
V gene: TRBV7-2
CDR3 DNA: TGTGCCAGCAGCTTAGCGCCCGTCGGTCAGGGGGCTCTGGGGGAGCTGTTTTTT
CDR3 protein: CASSLAPVGQGALGELFF

clone size: -
J gene: TRBJ1-2
D gene: -
V gene: TRBV12-3/TRBV12-4
CDR3 DNA: TGTGCCAGCAGTTTCAACGAGAACTATGGCTACACCTTC
CDR3 protein: CASSFNENYGYTF

clone size: -
J gene: TRBJ2-4
D gene: -
V gene: TRBV9
CDR3 DNA: TGTGCCAGCAGCGGGGGCGTGGGAAACATTCAGTACTTC
CDR3 protein: CASSGGVGNIQYF

clone size: -
J gene: TRBJ2-5
D gene: TRBD2
V gene: TRBV10-3
CDR3 DNA: TGTGCCATCAGGACGGGACTAGCGCAAGAGACCCAGTACTTC
CDR3 protein: CAIRTGLAQETQYF

clone size: -
J gene: TRBJ1-1
D gene: -
V gene: TRBV19
CDR3 DNA: TGTGCCAGTAGTATTCTACCGCACAACAGGGTTGGCGGGACTGAAGCTTTCTTT
CDR3 protein: CASSILPHNRVGGTEAFF

clone size: once
J gene: TRBJ2-1
D gene: -
V gene: TRBV4-1
CDR3 DNA: TGCGCCAGCAGCCAAGAATCACGGGGGGCATCCAATGAGCAGTTCTTC
CDR3 protein: CASSQESRGASNEQFF

clone size: -
J gene: TRBJ1-5
D gene: -
V gene: TRBV2
CDR3 DNA: TGTGCCAGCAGGCCCCAGGGCGGAAGCAATCAGCCCCAGCATTTT
CDR3 protein: CASRPQGGSNQPQHF

clone size: -
J gene: TRBJ2-2
D gene: -
V gene: TRBV4-2
CDR3 DNA: TGTGCCAGCAGCCAACCACTCAGGAGGACCGGGGAGCTGTTTTTT
CDR3 protein: CASSQPLRRTGELFF

clone size: -
J gene: TRBJ1-5
D gene: -
V gene: TRBV6-5
CDR3 DNA: TGTGCCAGCGGGGGGGACAACCTAGGCAATCAGCCCCAGCATTTT
CDR3 protein: CASGGDNLGNQPQHF

clone size: -
J gene: TRBJ1-2
D gene: -
V gene: TRBV3-1/TRBV3-2
CDR3 DNA: TGTGCCAGCACCCCCCGTGAGGAGGGTACGGGCTACACCTTC
CDR3 protein: CASTPREEGTGYTF

clone size: -
J gene: TRBJ2-5
D gene: TRBD1
V gene: TRBV6-1
CDR3 DNA: TGTGCCAGCAGTGAAGACAGGGGGACCCAAGAGACCCAGTACTTC
CDR3 protein: CASSEDRGTQETQYF

clone size: -
J gene: TRBJ1-6
D gene: -
V gene: TRBV7-8
CDR3 DNA: TGTGCCAGCAGCTTCGGCCAGGGAGGTAATTCACCCCTCCACTTT
CDR3 protein: CASSFGQGGNSPLHF

clone size: few
J gene: TRBJ2-1
D gene: TRBD2
V gene: TRBV9
CDR3 DNA: TGTGCCAGCAGCGTCACTAGCGGGGGGGAGAATGAGCAGTTCTTC
CDR3 protein: CASSVTSGGENEQFF

clone size: -
J gene: TRBJ1-2
D gene: TRBD1
V gene: TRBV28
CDR3 DNA: TGTGCCAGCCAACCCCAGGGACAGGGAAACTATGGCTACACCTTC
CDR3 protein: CASQPQGQGNYGYTF

clone size: -
J gene: TRBJ1-1
D gene: TRBD1
V gene: TRBV7-2
CDR3 DNA: TGTGCCAGCAGCCCTCGCCCAGGGGGCACTGAAGCTTTCTTT
CDR3 protein: CASSPRPGGTEAFF

clone size: -
J gene: TRBJ1-5
D gene: -
V gene: TRBV15
CDR3 DNA: TGTGCCACCAGCAGAGATGCGGGAAATCAGCCCCAGCATTTT
CDR3 protein: CATSRDAGNQPQHF

clone size: -
J gene: TRBJ2-3
D gene: -
V gene: TRBV6-5
CDR3 DNA: TGTGCCAGCAGTTACTCGAGGACAGTTATAGATACGCAGTATTTT
CDR3 protein: CASSYSRTVIDTQYF

clone size: -
J gene: TRBJ1-2
D gene: -
V gene: TRBV5-1
CDR3 DNA: TGCGCCAGCAGCCGTACGGACAAAAACTATGGCTACACCTTC
CDR3 protein: CASSRTDKNYGYTF

clone size: medium-sized
J gene: TRBJ1-5
D gene: -
V gene: TRBV5-1
CDR3 DNA: TGCGCCAGCAGCTTTGGCGGAAATAGCAATCAGCCCCAGCATTTT
CDR3 protein: CASSFGGNSNQPQHF

clone size: -
J gene: TRBJ1-2
D gene: -
V gene: TRBV30
CDR3 DNA: TGTGCCTGGAGCCCGGATACTCGGCGGGGCTACACCTTC
CDR3 protein: CAWSPDTRRGYTF

clone size: -
J gene: TRBJ1-1
D gene: -
V gene: TRBV4-2
CDR3 DNA: TGTGCCAGCAGCCAAGAGGGGGCGGAGGACACTGAAGCTTTCTTT
CDR3 protein: CASSQEGAEDTEAFF

clone size: -
J gene: TRBJ2-3
D gene: -
V gene: TRBV5-1
CDR3 DNA: TGCGCCAGCAGCTTAGACTACACAGATACGCAGTATTTT
CDR3 protein: CASSLDYTDTQYF

clone size: -
J gene: TRBJ1-3
D gene: -
V gene: TRBV4-1
CDR3 DNA: TGCGCCAGCAGCCAACCAAGACCGGGACACGGTGGAAACACCATATATTTT
CDR3 protein: CASSQPRPGHGGNTIYF

clone size: -
J gene: TRBJ1-4
D gene: -
V gene: TRBV9
CDR3 DNA: TGTGCCAGCAGCGTAAGGCAGGGGCCAACTAATGAAAAACTGTTTTTT
CDR3 protein: CASSVRQGPTNEKLFF

clone size: -
J gene: TRBJ2-7
D gene: TRBD2
V gene: TRBV11-2
CDR3 DNA: TGTGCCAGCAGCTTGGCTTCTAGCGGTTCCTACGAGCAGTACTTC
CDR3 protein: CASSLASSGSYEQYF

clone size: -
J gene: TRBJ2-7
D gene: -
V gene: TRBV6-6
CDR3 DNA: TGTGCCAGCAGTGGTCCGGGTGGCGAGCAGTACTTC
CDR3 protein: CASSGPGGEQYF

clone size: -
J gene: TRBJ2-1
D gene: -
V gene: TRBV11-2
CDR3 DNA: TGTGCCAGCAGCCGCCTTAGGACAGCTTACAATGAGCAGTTCTTC
CDR3 protein: CASSRLRTAYNEQFF

clone size: -
J gene: TRBJ1-5
D gene: TRBD1
V gene: TRBV6-5
CDR3 DNA: TGTGCCAGCAGTTACTCGAACAACAGGGGGAATCAGCCCCAGCATTTT
CDR3 protein: CASSYSNNRGNQPQHF

clone size: -
J gene: TRBJ2-3
D gene: TRBD2
V gene: TRBV5-8
CDR3 DNA: TGTGCCAGCAGCTTGGAGGGAGGGATTAGCACAGATACGCAGTATTTT
CDR3 protein: CASSLEGGISTDTQYF

clone size: -
J gene: TRBJ2-5
D gene: TRBD1
V gene: TRBV5-1
CDR3 DNA: TGCGCCAGCAGCCACATGGTGGGGACAGGGCCGGAGACCCAGTACTTC
CDR3 protein: CASSHMVGTGPETQYF

clone size: -
J gene: TRBJ1-4
D gene: -
V gene: TRBV4-1
CDR3 DNA: TGCGCCAGCAGCCATCAAGGGGTTTTAGGTAATGAAAAACTGTTTTTT
CDR3 protein: CASSHQGVLGNEKLFF

clone size: -
J gene: TRBJ1-1
D gene: -
V gene: TRBV28
CDR3 DNA: TGTGCCAGCAGTAACGGGAAGGGTTGGACCCCTGAAGCTTTCTTT
CDR3 protein: CASSNGKGWTPEAFF

clone size: once
J gene: TRBJ1-1
D gene: -
V gene: TRBV6-1
CDR3 DNA: TGTGCCAGCAGTGACCGGACAGCCCAAGCTTTCTTT
CDR3 protein: CASSDRTAQAFF

clone size: -
J gene: TRBJ1-1
D gene: -
V gene: TRBV28
CDR3 DNA: TGTGCCAGCACCTACTTGGCCGCAGGTGAAGCTTTCTTT
CDR3 protein: CASTYLAAGEAFF